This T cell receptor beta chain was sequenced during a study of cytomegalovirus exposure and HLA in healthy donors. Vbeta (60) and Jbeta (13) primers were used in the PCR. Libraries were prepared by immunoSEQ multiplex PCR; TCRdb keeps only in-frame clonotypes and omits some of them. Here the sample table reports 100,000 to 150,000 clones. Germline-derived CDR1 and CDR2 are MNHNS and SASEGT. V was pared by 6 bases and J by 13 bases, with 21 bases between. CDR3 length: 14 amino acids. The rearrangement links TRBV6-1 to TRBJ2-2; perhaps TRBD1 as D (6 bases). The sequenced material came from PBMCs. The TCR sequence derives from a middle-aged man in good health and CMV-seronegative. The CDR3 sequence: CASRIEAGVGLLFF. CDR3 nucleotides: TGTGCCAGCAGGATCGAGGCAGGGGTAGGGCTGCTGTTTTTT.